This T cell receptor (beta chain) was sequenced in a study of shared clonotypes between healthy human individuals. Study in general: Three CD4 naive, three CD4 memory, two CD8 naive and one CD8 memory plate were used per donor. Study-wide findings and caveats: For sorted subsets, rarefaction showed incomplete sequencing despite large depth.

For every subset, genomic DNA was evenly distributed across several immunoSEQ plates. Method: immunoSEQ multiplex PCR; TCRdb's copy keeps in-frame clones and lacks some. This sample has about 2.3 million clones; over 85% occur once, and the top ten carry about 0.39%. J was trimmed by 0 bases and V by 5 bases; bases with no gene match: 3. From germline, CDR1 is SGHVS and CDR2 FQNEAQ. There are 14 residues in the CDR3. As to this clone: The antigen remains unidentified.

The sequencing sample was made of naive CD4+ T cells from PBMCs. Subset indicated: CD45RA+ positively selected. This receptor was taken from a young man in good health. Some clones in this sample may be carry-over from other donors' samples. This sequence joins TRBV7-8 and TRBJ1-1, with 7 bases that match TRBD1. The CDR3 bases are TGTGCCAGCAGCCCAGGACAGGTGAACACTGAAGCTTTCTTT. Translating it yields CASSPGQVNTEAFF.